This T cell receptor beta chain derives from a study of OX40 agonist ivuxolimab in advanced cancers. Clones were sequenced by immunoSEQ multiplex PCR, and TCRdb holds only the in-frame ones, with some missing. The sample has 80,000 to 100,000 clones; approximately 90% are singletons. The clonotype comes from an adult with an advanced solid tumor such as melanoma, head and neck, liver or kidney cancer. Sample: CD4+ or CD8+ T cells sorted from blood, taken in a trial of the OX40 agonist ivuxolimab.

CDR3 bases: TGTGCCAGCAGCTTAGCGTATCCAGGAACCACCGGGGAGCTGTTTTTT. Encoded protein: CASSLAYPGTTGELFF. The rearrangement joins TRBV7-2 to TRBJ2-2; D uncertain. Germline assignment: CDR1 SGHTA and CDR2 FQGNSA. V dropped 0 bases and J dropped 4 bases, with 12 bases sitting between them. CDR3 length equals 16 residues.